The clone carrying this T cell receptor (beta chain) was observed a few times. Antigen unknown. A second PCR of roughly 6 to 12 cycles used a sample-barcoded 5' primer and a J-beta primer mix. A template-switch adaptor containing 12 random nucleotides labeled each cDNA molecule. MiXCR, run by TCRdb on the 5' RACE reads, gives a single entry per CDR3 protein. The sample yields fewer than 700,000 distinct CDR3 sequences, 40% to 55% seen once. Trimming took off 4 bases at V and 7 bases at J, with 14 bases between the two ends. In germline, CDR1 is MGHDK, CDR2 SYGVNS. The CDR3 covers 14 residues. This sample stems from a study of blood T cells in healthy people across ages. Findings of the study overall: Naive and antigen-experienced cells were not separated, limiting conclusive comparison. Observed TCR beta diversity per million T cells went down as age went up. This fall followed a roughly linear course with age. Estimates based on one million T cells were treated as lower bounds.

The chain combines TRBV25-1 with TRBJ2-4, with D tentatively TRBD1 (5 bases). The specimen was blood. This clonotype originated in an elderly man in good health. CDR3 coding DNA: TGTGCCAGCAGTGTTGGGGCAGTCGGGAACATTCAGTACTTC. The encoded protein is CASSVGAVGNIQYF.